This TCR beta chain originates from a study of T cell responses to AZD1222 COVID-19 vaccine. Study at large: Second-dose timings of about 4 or about 12 weeks were pooled. General study points: It should be noted that donors were predominantly white British and more often female, and clonal diversity was possibly underestimated. Epitopes outside B.1.351 and B.1.1.7 mutated regions reportedly drew nearly half of spike TCRs. Spike-specific TCR breadth and depth were elevated following two AZD1222 doses.

A remark on this clone: Its antigen remains unidentified.

Generated by immunoSEQ multiplex PCR, the TCRdb table keeps only in-frame clones and is missing some. Of roughly 160,000 clones in the sample, around 92% were seen once. Germline CDR1 is SGHVS and CDR2 is FQNEAQ. The CDR3 is 13 residues long. The V gene lost 5 bases and the J gene lost 1 base, with 8 bases spanning the gap. The TCR sequence derives from an adult in good health. The starting material was peripheral blood, obtained on day 0 of AZD1222 vaccination. V is TRBV7-8 and J is TRBJ1-1; the D gene is possibly TRBD1 (6 bases). The chain's CDR3 is CASSRTANTEAFF. The CDR3, as DNA: TGTGCCAGCAGCCGGACAGCGAACACTGAAGCTTTCTTT.